The subject of this entry is one T cell receptor (beta chain). Its target is not known. Library preparation for TCR beta used quantitative 5'-RACE with molecular barcodes. TCRdb analysed the 5' RACE reads with MiXCR anew, one entry per CDR3 protein. The sample lists more than 600,000 distinct CDR3 sequences, roughly 20% occurring once. This sample is drawn from a study of CD8 T cells in ankylosing spondylitis. Findings and caveats of the study: Characteristic, it appeared, of ankylosing spondylitis blood was a TCR beta motif of eight highly homologous variants. Relatively rare in peripheral blood, disease-linked clones were also CD8+. Disease-associated clones were reportedly significantly overrepresented in matched ankylosing spondylitis synovial fluid. Certain motif variants had earlier appeared in reactive arthritis synovial fluid and blood.

The germline V gene encodes CDR1 MNHEY and CDR2 SMNVEV (reference sequence). The CDR3 totals 13 residues. V was trimmed by 6 bases and J by 4 bases, leaving 12 bases between them. What was sequenced was blood, either unsorted or a sorted T cell fraction (not recorded which). The receptor comes from a male donor with ankylosing spondylitis. This sequence joins TRBV27 and TRBJ2-5; a possible D gene is TRBD1 (6 bases). The CDR3 DNA sequence: TGTGCCAGCAGGGACACAGGGAGAGAGACCCAGTACTTC. Translated, it gives CASRDTGRETQYF.